Described below is a single T cell receptor beta chain sequence and its context. V was clipped by 5 bases and J by 5 bases; unmatched bases: 2. Germline V gene sequence: CDR1 SGHTA, CDR2 FQGNSA. The CDR3 has 15 amino acids. The sample is drawn from a study of blood T cell repertoires in COVID-19. On the study more broadly: Samples representing acute and convalescent COVID-19 were sourced from the United States, Italy and Spain. In each case, the material was cDNA or gDNA derived from T cells, B-cell-depleted T cells, or PBMCs.

Per the authors' pipeline: Nucleated cell counts were estimated from reference gene primer amplification. Measured with immunoSEQ multiplex PCR; TCRdb has only the in-frame clones, and not every one. V and J calls and clone size follow that table, whereas D and trimming were derived from the DNA. Found here are about 300,000 clones, around 88% of them singletons; the top ten hold about 1.7%. The chain uses TRBV7-2 and TRBJ2-2, with 13 bases fitting TRBD2. The sequence came from a woman aged 50 to 60 with acute or convalescent COVID-19. Material: peripheral blood. CDR3 protein: CASSEGLAGTGELFF. In nucleotides, the CDR3 is TGTGCCAGCAGCGAGGGACTAGCGGGAACCGGGGAGCTGTTTTTT.